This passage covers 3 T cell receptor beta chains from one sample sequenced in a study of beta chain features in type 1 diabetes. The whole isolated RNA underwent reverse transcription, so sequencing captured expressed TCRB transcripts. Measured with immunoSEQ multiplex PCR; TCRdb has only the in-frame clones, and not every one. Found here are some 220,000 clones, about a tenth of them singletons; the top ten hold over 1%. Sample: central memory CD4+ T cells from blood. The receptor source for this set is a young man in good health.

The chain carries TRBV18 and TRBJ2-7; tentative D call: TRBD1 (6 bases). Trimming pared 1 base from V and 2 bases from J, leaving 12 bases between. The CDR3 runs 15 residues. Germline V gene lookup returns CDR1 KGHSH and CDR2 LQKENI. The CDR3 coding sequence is TGTGCCAGCTCACCACAGGCAGGGGAGCCCTACGAGCAGTACTTC. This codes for CASSPQAGEPYEQYF.

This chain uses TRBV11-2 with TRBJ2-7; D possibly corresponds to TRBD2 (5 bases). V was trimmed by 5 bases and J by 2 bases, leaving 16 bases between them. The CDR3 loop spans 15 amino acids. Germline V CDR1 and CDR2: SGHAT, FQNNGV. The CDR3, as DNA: TGTGCCAGCAGCCCAGCCCGCGGGCAGGCCTACGAGCAGTACTTC. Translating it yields CASSPARGQAYEQYF.

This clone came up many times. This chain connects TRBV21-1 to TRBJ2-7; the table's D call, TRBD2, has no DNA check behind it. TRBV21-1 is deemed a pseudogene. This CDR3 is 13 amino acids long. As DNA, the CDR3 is TGTGCCAGTTCCGAGGAGGGGACCTACGAGCAGTACTTC. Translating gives CASSEEGTYEQYF.